These 7 T cell receptor beta chains came from one sample sequenced in a study of T cell clones after liver transplantation. Assay: immunoSEQ multiplex PCR; the TCRdb copy retains only in-frame clones and omits some. The sample carries around 71,000 clones, 75% to 85% recorded once. This specimen consisted of CD4+ T cells from blood, obtained 12 months after liver transplant. Receptors were obtained from a human patient who received a liver transplant. The graft donor may have given rise to some T cells.

The table lists this clone with a count of one. The chain links TRBV5-6 to TRBJ1-1, with D possibly TRBD1 on 5 matching bases. The germline V and J ends were trimmed by 1 base and 5 bases, with 15 bases remaining between them. CDR1 is SGHDT, CDR2 YYEEEE, per germline. This CDR3 comprises 15 residues. The CDR3 loop reads CASSLSGAGVTEAFF. CDR3 DNA sequence: TGTGCCAGCAGCTTGTCCGGGGCTGGAGTTACTGAAGCTTTCTTT.

The chain employs TRBV20-1 and TRBJ2-7, with unresolved D. In germline, CDR1 is DFQATT, CDR2 SNEGSKA (reference sequence). The CDR3 contains 10 residues. The ends were cut back, 3 bases at V and 12 bases at J, with 12 bases in the middle. CDR3 loop: CSARQPGGYF. CDR3 DNA: TGCAGTGCTAGGCAGCCGGGCGGGTACTTC.

This sequence joins TRBV19 and TRBJ1-4; D not certain. The CDR3 is made up of 15 amino acids. The V end lost 1 base, the J end lost 6 bases, and 12 bases lay between the germline ends. CDR1 is LNHDA and CDR2 is SQIVND in the germline V gene (reference sequence). CDR3 residues: CASSIGEGLDEKLFF. CDR3 sequence (DNA): TGTGCCAGTAGTATAGGTGAGGGATTAGATGAAAAACTGTTTTTT.

The chain links TRBV5-1 to TRBJ2-1; 7 bases are shared with TRBD2. The ends lost 4 bases at V and 1 base at J; junction bases unmatched: 5. This CDR3 spans 15 amino acids. The germline CDR1 and CDR2 sequences are SGHRS and YFSETQ. The CDR3 region has the DNA TGCGCCAGCAGCGGGGGGGACGGTTCCTACAATGAGCAGTTCTTC. It encodes CASSGGDGSYNEQFF.

The chain uses TRBV5-1 and TRBJ2-1, with TRBD1 as a possible D gene (6 bases). This CDR3 has 14 residues. V was cut by 4 bases and J by 4 bases, with 12 bases left in between. The germline CDR1 and CDR2 sequences are SGHRS and YFSETQ. CDR3 residues: CASSTGQQYNEQFF. CDR3 DNA sequence: TGCGCCAGCAGCACGGGACAACAGTACAATGAGCAGTTCTTC.

This clone came up a few times. The chain couples TRBV7-2 to TRBJ2-6; D is undetermined. V lost 5 bases and J 2 bases, leaving 13 bases between the germline ends. CDR1 SGHTA and CDR2 FQGNSA come from the germline V gene. There are 16 residues in the CDR3. Written as DNA, the CDR3 is TGTGCCAGCAGCACAAGACCGACAACTGGGGCCAACGTCCTGACTTTC. This codes for CASSTRPTTGANVLTF.

This chain connects TRBV29-1 to TRBJ1-1; 7 bases map to TRBD1. V lost 2 bases and J lost 5; bases outside the gene matches: 5. Germline loops: CDR1 SQVTM, CDR2 ANQGSEA. CDR3 length: 13 amino acids. The CDR3 loop is CSVETGEVTEAFF. CDR3 coding DNA: TGCAGCGTTGAAACAGGGGAGGTAACTGAAGCTTTCTTT. Variable domain in full (rest from reference TRBV29-1 and TRBJ1-1): SAVISQKPSRDICQRGTSLTIQCQVDSQVTMMFWYRQQPGQSLTLIATANQGSEATYESGFVIDKFPISRPNLTFSTLTVSNMSPEDSSIYLCSVETGEVTEAFFGQGTRLTVV.